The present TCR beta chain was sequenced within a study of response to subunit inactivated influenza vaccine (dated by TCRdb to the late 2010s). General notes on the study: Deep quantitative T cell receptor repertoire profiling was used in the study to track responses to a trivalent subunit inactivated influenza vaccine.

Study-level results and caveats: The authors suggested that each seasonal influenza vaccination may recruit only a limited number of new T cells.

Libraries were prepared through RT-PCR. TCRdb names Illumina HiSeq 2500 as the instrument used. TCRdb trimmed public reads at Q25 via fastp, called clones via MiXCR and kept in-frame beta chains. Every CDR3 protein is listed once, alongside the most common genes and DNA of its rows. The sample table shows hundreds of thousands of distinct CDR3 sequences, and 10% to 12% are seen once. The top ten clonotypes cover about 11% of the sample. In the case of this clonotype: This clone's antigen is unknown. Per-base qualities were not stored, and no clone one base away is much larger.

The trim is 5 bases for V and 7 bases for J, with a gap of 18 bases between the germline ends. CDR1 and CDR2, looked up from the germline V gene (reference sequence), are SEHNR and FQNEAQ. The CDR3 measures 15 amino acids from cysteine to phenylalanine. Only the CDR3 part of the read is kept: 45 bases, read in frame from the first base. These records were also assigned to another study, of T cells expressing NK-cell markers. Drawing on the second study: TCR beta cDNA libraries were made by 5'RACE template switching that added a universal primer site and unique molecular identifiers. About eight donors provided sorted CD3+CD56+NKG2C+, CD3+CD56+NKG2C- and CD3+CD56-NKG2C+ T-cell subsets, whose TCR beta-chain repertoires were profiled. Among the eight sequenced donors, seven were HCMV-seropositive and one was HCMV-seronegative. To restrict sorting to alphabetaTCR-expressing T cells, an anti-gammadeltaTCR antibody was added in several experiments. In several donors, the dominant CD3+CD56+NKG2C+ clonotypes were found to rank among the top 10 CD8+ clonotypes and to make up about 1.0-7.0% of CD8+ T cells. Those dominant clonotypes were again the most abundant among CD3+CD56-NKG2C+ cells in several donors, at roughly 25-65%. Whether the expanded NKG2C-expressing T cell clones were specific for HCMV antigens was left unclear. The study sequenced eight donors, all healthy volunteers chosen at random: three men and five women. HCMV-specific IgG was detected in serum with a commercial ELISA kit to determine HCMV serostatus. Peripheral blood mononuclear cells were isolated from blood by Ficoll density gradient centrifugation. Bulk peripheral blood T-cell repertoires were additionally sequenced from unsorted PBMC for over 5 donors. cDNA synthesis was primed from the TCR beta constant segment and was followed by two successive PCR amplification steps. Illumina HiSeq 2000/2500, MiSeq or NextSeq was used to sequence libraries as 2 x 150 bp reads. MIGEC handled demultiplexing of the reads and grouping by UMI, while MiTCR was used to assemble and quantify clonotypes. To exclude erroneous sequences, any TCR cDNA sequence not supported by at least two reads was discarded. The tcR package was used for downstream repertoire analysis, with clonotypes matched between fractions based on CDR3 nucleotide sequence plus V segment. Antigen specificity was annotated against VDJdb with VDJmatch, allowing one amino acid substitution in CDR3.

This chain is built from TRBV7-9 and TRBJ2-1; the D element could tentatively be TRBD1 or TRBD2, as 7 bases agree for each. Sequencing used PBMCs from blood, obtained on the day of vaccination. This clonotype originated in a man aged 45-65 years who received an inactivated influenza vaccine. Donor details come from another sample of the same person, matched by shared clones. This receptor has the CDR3 CASSLQGGAGNEQFF. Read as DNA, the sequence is TGTGCCAGCAGCCTTCAGGGGGGGGCTGGGAATGAGCAGTTCTTC.